These T cell receptor beta chains were read from a single sample in a study of cytomegalovirus exposure and HLA in healthy donors. Sequenced by immunoSEQ multiplex PCR; TCRdb stores in-frame clones only, minus some. Found here are about 130,000 clones, 89% of them singletons; the top ten hold 1% to 1.5%. Sequenced: PBMCs. The receptors come from a woman under 30 in good health and CMV-seronegative. Both conserved end residues are part of each CDR3. A D gene is named only where the DNA matches it firmly. Expanded clones are given a class, and other clones once, few, many or no size at all.

clone size: NA; V gene: TRBV7-2; D gene: TRBD2; J gene: TRBJ2-1; CDR3 protein: CASSLTRTRFNEQFF; CDR3 DNA: TGTGCCAGCAGCCTGACACGGACTAGATTCAATGAGCAGTTCTTC
clone size: NA; V gene: TRBV14; D gene: NA; J gene: TRBJ2-7; CDR3 protein: CASSPLGGAYTYEQYF; CDR3 DNA: TGTGCCAGCAGCCCCCTAGGTGGCGCCTATACCTACGAGCAGTACTTC
clone size: NA; V gene: TRBV11-2; D gene: TRBD1; J gene: TRBJ2-7; CDR3 protein: CASSRGQGGPYEQYF; CDR3 DNA: TGTGCCAGCAGCCGTGGACAGGGGGGCCCCTACGAGCAGTACTTC
clone size: NA; V gene: TRBV9; D gene: TRBD1; J gene: TRBJ1-2; CDR3 protein: CASSATGVGYTF; CDR3 DNA: TGTGCCAGCAGCGCGACAGGGGTTGGCTACACCTTC
clone size: NA; V gene: TRBV10-3; D gene: NA; J gene: TRBJ1-4; CDR3 protein: CAISGGQGEKLFF; CDR3 DNA: TGTGCCATCAGTGGGGGACAAGGTGAAAAACTGTTTTTT
clone size: NA; V gene: TRBV7-9; D gene: NA; J gene: TRBJ1-1; CDR3 protein: CASSLSRQTEAFF; CDR3 DNA: TGTGCCAGCAGCTTATCCCGACAGACTGAAGCTTTCTTT
clone size: once; V gene: TRBV7-3; D gene: NA; J gene: TRBJ1-6; CDR3 protein: CASSYNNSPLHF; CDR3 DNA: TGTGCCAGCAGCTACAACAATTCACCCCTCCACTTT
clone size: NA; V gene: TRBV5-6; D gene: TRBD2; J gene: TRBJ2-7; CDR3 protein: CASSLAFSSGPGTTYEQYF; CDR3 DNA: TGTGCCAGCAGCTTGGCATTTTCTAGCGGGCCAGGGACGACCTACGAGCAGTACTTC
clone size: NA; V gene: TRBV4-1; D gene: NA; J gene: TRBJ1-5; CDR3 protein: CASRHDFNQPQHF; CDR3 DNA: TGCGCCAGCAGACACGACTTCAATCAGCCCCAGCATTTT
clone size: NA; V gene: TRBV5-4; D gene: NA; J gene: TRBJ2-5; CDR3 protein: CASSARTVRETQYF; CDR3 DNA: TGTGCCAGCAGCGCCCGGACAGTCCGAGAGACCCAGTACTTC
clone size: NA; V gene: TRBV5-1; D gene: NA; J gene: TRBJ2-7; CDR3 protein: CASSLQGREQYF; CDR3 DNA: TGCGCCAGCAGCTTACAGGGACGCGAGCAGTACTTC
clone size: NA; V gene: TRBV27; D gene: NA; J gene: TRBJ1-1; CDR3 protein: CASSLYFHPGGGKGTEAFF; CDR3 DNA: TGTGCCAGCAGTTTATATTTCCACCCGGGGGGGGGAAAGGGAACTGAAGCTTTCTTT
clone size: NA; V gene: TRBV5-1; D gene: NA; J gene: TRBJ1-1; CDR3 protein: CARSPGGGEMNTEAFF; CDR3 DNA: TGCGCCCGCAGCCCGGGCGGGGGGGAGATGAACACTGAAGCTTTCTTT
clone size: NA; V gene: TRBV27; D gene: NA; J gene: TRBJ2-7; CDR3 protein: CASSLNGQTYEQYF; CDR3 DNA: TGTGCCAGCAGTCTCAACGGACAGACCTACGAGCAGTACTTC
clone size: NA; V gene: TRBV27; D gene: NA; J gene: TRBJ1-1; CDR3 protein: CASSSTGDPFMNTEAFF; CDR3 DNA: TGTGCCAGCAGTTCAACGGGGGATCCCTTTATGAACACTGAAGCTTTCTTT
clone size: NA; V gene: TRBV6-5; D gene: TRBD1; J gene: TRBJ2-7; CDR3 protein: CASSKGQASYEQYF; CDR3 DNA: TGTGCCAGCAGTAAGGGACAGGCCTCCTACGAGCAGTACTTC
clone size: once; V gene: TRBV4-2; D gene: NA; J gene: TRBJ1-3; CDR3 protein: CASSQPGFSTGNTIYF; CDR3 DNA: TGTGCCAGCAGCCAGCCGGGATTTAGTACTGGAAACACCATATATTTT
clone size: NA; V gene: TRBV6-1; D gene: TRBD1; J gene: TRBJ1-1; CDR3 protein: CASYRGRGDTEAFF; CDR3 DNA: TGTGCCAGTTACAGGGGGCGCGGCGACACTGAAGCTTTCTTT
clone size: NA; V gene: TRBV19; D gene: NA; J gene: TRBJ1-4; CDR3 protein: CASSQGRGGEKLFF; CDR3 DNA: TGTGCCAGTAGTCAAGGGAGGGGCGGTGAAAAACTGTTTTTT
clone size: NA; V gene: TRBV5-5; D gene: TRBD1; J gene: TRBJ2-7; CDR3 protein: CASSTGQGSYEQYF; CDR3 DNA: TGTGCCAGCAGCACGGGACAGGGATCCTACGAGCAGTACTTC
clone size: NA; V gene: TRBV19; D gene: TRBD1; J gene: TRBJ2-6; CDR3 protein: CASTDRASGANVLTF; CDR3 DNA: TGTGCCAGCACGGACAGGGCCTCTGGGGCCAACGTCCTGACTTTC
clone size: once; V gene: TRBV6-1; D gene: TRBD1; J gene: TRBJ1-6; CDR3 protein: CASSDYQGGNSPLHF; CDR3 DNA: TGTGCCAGCAGTGATTACCAGGGGGGCAATTCACCCCTCCACTTT
clone size: NA; V gene: TRBV6-5; D gene: TRBD2; J gene: TRBJ2-5; CDR3 protein: CASSYIGLAGRETQYF; CDR3 DNA: TGTGCCAGCAGTTATATCGGGCTAGCGGGGCGTGAGACCCAGTACTTC
clone size: NA; V gene: TRBV5-4; D gene: NA; J gene: TRBJ1-3; CDR3 protein: CASSLGRSGNTIYF; CDR3 DNA: TGTGCCAGCAGCTTGGGACGGAGTGGAAACACCATATATTTT
clone size: NA; V gene: TRBV28; D gene: NA; J gene: TRBJ1-2; CDR3 protein: CASSQGRNYGYTF; CDR3 DNA: TGTGCCAGCAGTCAGGGTAGGAACTATGGCTACACCTTC
clone size: NA; V gene: TRBV7-2; D gene: TRBD1; J gene: TRBJ1-2; CDR3 protein: CASRRDRNYGYTF; CDR3 DNA: TGTGCCAGCAGACGGGACAGAAACTATGGCTACACCTTC
clone size: once; V gene: TRBV11-2; D gene: TRBD1; J gene: TRBJ1-4; CDR3 protein: CASSLRPGQGNTNEKLFF; CDR3 DNA: TGTGCCAGCAGCTTACGTCCGGGACAGGGGAATACTAATGAAAAACTGTTTTTT
clone size: NA; V gene: TRBV27; D gene: NA; J gene: TRBJ2-5; CDR3 protein: CASQGVGETQYF; CDR3 DNA: TGTGCCAGTCAGGGTGTGGGGGAGACCCAGTACTTC
clone size: NA; V gene: TRBV4-1; D gene: NA; J gene: TRBJ1-1; CDR3 protein: CASSQDPNTEAFF; CDR3 DNA: TGCGCCAGCAGCCAAGATCCAAACACTGAAGCTTTCTTT
clone size: NA; V gene: TRBV15; D gene: NA; J gene: TRBJ2-2; CDR3 protein: CATSSRGLLPGELFF; CDR3 DNA: TGTGCCACCAGCTCCCGCGGACTCCTCCCCGGGGAGCTGTTTTTT
clone size: NA; V gene: TRBV11-3; D gene: TRBD1; J gene: TRBJ2-5; CDR3 protein: CASSTGTGSQETQYF; CDR3 DNA: TGTGCCAGCAGCACCGGGACAGGGAGCCAAGAGACCCAGTACTTC
clone size: NA; V gene: TRBV7-9; D gene: NA; J gene: TRBJ1-3; CDR3 protein: CASRAGASWNTIYF; CDR3 DNA: TGTGCCAGCAGGGCGGGGGCCTCGTGGAACACCATATATTTT
clone size: NA; V gene: TRBV2; D gene: NA; J gene: TRBJ2-7; CDR3 protein: CASSGDPPWSSYEQYF; CDR3 DNA: TGTGCCAGCAGCGGCGACCCACCGTGGAGCTCCTACGAGCAGTACTTC
clone size: NA; V gene: TRBV4-2; D gene: TRBD1; J gene: TRBJ1-1; CDR3 protein: CASSHDRGNTEAFF; CDR3 DNA: TGTGCCAGCAGCCACGACAGGGGGAACACTGAAGCTTTCTTT
clone size: NA; V gene: TRBV9; D gene: TRBD2; J gene: TRBJ2-5; CDR3 protein: CASSDGGAGETQYF; CDR3 DNA: TGTGCCAGCAGCGACGGGGGGGCTGGGGAGACCCAGTACTTC
clone size: NA; V gene: TRBV19; D gene: TRBD2; J gene: TRBJ2-1; CDR3 protein: CASSIRASGGPMGGEQFF; CDR3 DNA: TGTGCCAGTAGTATAAGGGCTAGCGGGGGTCCCATGGGTGGTGAGCAGTTCTTC
clone size: NA; V gene: TRBV5-1; D gene: NA; J gene: TRBJ2-3; CDR3 protein: CASSLLAGVGDTQYF; CDR3 DNA: TGCGCCAGCAGCTTGCTTGCAGGGGTGGGGGATACGCAGTATTTT
clone size: NA; V gene: TRBV5-6; D gene: TRBD1; J gene: TRBJ1-2; CDR3 protein: CASSLAGQSYAGYTF; CDR3 DNA: TGTGCCAGCAGCCTGGCGGGACAGAGCTATGCTGGCTACACCTTC
clone size: once; V gene: TRBV6-1; D gene: NA; J gene: TRBJ2-3; CDR3 protein: CASSGADTQYF; CDR3 DNA: TGTGCCAGCTCTGGTGCGGATACGCAGTATTTT
clone size: NA; V gene: TRBV18; D gene: NA; J gene: TRBJ1-1; CDR3 protein: CASSPRQENTEAFF; CDR3 DNA: TGTGCCAGCTCACCAAGGCAGGAAAACACTGAAGCTTTCTTT
clone size: NA; V gene: TRBV5-1; D gene: NA; J gene: TRBJ1-1; CDR3 protein: CASKGESEAFF; CDR3 DNA: TGCGCCAGCAAGGGGGAATCTGAAGCTTTCTTT
clone size: few; V gene: TRBV11-2; D gene: TRBD1; J gene: TRBJ1-6; CDR3 protein: CASSRDRVDSPLHF; CDR3 DNA: TGTGCCAGCAGCCGCGACAGGGTGGATTCACCCCTCCACTTT
clone size: once; V gene: TRBV18; D gene: NA; J gene: TRBJ1-1; CDR3 protein: CASSFGETAEAFF; CDR3 DNA: TGTGCCAGCTCGTTCGGGGAGACGGCTGAAGCTTTCTTT
clone size: NA; V gene: TRBV18; D gene: TRBD1; J gene: TRBJ2-7; CDR3 protein: CASSPRQGAGDEQYF; CDR3 DNA: TGTGCCAGCTCACCACGGCAGGGGGCCGGGGACGAGCAGTACTTC
clone size: NA; V gene: TRBV7-9; D gene: NA; J gene: TRBJ2-5; CDR3 protein: CASSPGRGEETQYF; CDR3 DNA: TGTGCCAGCAGCCCTGGGCGGGGCGAAGAGACCCAGTACTTC
clone size: NA; V gene: TRBV2; D gene: TRBD2; J gene: TRBJ2-1; CDR3 protein: CASSGTSGAYNEQFF; CDR3 DNA: TGTGCCAGCAGTGGTACTAGCGGGGCCTACAATGAGCAGTTCTTC
clone size: NA; V gene: TRBV9; D gene: NA; J gene: TRBJ2-3; CDR3 protein: CASSVSAGTQYF; CDR3 DNA: TGTGCCAGCAGCGTATCTGCCGGTACGCAGTATTTT
clone size: NA; V gene: TRBV5-1; D gene: NA; J gene: TRBJ2-5; CDR3 protein: CASSLGVTETQYF; CDR3 DNA: TGCGCCAGCAGCTTGGGAGTAACAGAGACCCAGTACTTC
clone size: NA; V gene: TRBV7-8; D gene: NA; J gene: TRBJ1-1; CDR3 protein: CASSEESGVELTEAFF; CDR3 DNA: TGTGCCAGCAGTGAAGAATCGGGGGTTGAGTTAACTGAAGCTTTCTTT
clone size: NA; V gene: TRBV7-2; D gene: NA; J gene: TRBJ1-4; CDR3 protein: CASSLARGGRTNEKLFF; CDR3 DNA: TGTGCCAGCAGCCTCGCGCGGGGAGGACGGACTAATGAAAAACTGTTTTTT
clone size: few; V gene: TRBV10-3; D gene: NA; J gene: TRBJ1-5; CDR3 protein: CAISEAGQPQHF; CDR3 DNA: TGTGCCATCAGTGAGGCGGGACAGCCCCAGCATTTT
clone size: NA; V gene: TRBV7-3; D gene: TRBD1; J gene: TRBJ1-1; CDR3 protein: CASKTQGINTEAFF; CDR3 DNA: TGTGCCAGCAAGACACAGGGGATTAACACTGAAGCTTTCTTT
clone size: NA; V gene: TRBV2; D gene: NA; J gene: TRBJ2-5; CDR3 protein: CASMSQRNQYF; CDR3 DNA: TGTGCCAGCATGTCCCAGAGGAACCAGTACTTC
clone size: NA; V gene: TRBV29-1; D gene: NA; J gene: TRBJ2-7; CDR3 protein: CSAVTGTRNIYEQYF; CDR3 DNA: TGCAGCGCTGTAACCGGGACACGAAACATCTACGAGCAGTACTTC